Listed here is a single T cell receptor beta chain. The antigen remains unidentified. The same CDR3 is also encoded by other DNA sequences in this sample. The data were obtained in a study of graft-versus-host responses after intestinal transplantation. Study context: Every recipient underwent anti-thymocyte globulin induction, then tacrolimus and steroids for roughly 3 years. General observations from the study: Detection of GvH clones occurred in recipient marrow, and some had their first appearance in ileum or blood. The study found high graft-versus-host to host-versus-graft clonal ratios in allografts of patients with graft-donor T cell macrochimerism.

Some clones are missing from TCRdb's copy, which holds only in-frame ones; the method was immunoSEQ multiplex PCR. The sample includes about 110,000 clones, roughly 89% of them seen just once. Germline loops: CDR1 MNHNS, CDR2 SASEGT. This CDR3 is built from 13 residues. V dropped 6 bases and J dropped 6; count of bases not matched to a gene: 6. The receptor comes from a human donor who was the organ donor for an intestinal transplant. The sequenced sample was unstimulated CD4+ T cells sorted from spleen or lymph node cells, obtained before transplant. The chain uses TRBV6-1 and TRBJ2-7; the match to TRBD1 covers 9 bases. CDR3 region: CASRLTGGLEQYF. The CDR3 DNA reads as TGTGCCAGCAGGCTGACAGGGGGGCTCGAGCAGTACTTC.